These T cell receptor beta chains were read from a single sample in a study of Graves' ophthalmopathy and Graves' hyperthyroidism. TCRdb ran MiXCR on the multiplex PCR reads and lists one entry per CDR3 protein. The profile shows roughly 230,000 distinct CDR3 sequences, roughly a fifth of them singletons. Sequenced: peripheral blood. These receptors all come from a woman in her forties or fifties with Graves' ophthalmopathy. The conserved cysteine and the conserved F or W are not part of the CDR3 here. The order of the fields is CDR3 protein, V gene, D gene, J gene. D genes are given only for firm matches.

CDR3 protein: SAPMGQGETQY; V gene: TRBV20-1; D gene: NA; J gene: TRBJ2-5
CDR3 protein: ATRGVPTSDEQY; V gene: TRBV24-1; D gene: NA; J gene: TRBJ2-7
CDR3 protein: ASSYGTAGTGELF; V gene: TRBV6-5; D gene: NA; J gene: TRBJ2-2
CDR3 protein: ASSLGVRQETQY; V gene: TRBV13; D gene: NA; J gene: TRBJ2-5
CDR3 protein: ASSEVGGATEAF; V gene: TRBV6-1; D gene: NA; J gene: TRBJ1-1
CDR3 protein: ASSLGPVPVAF; V gene: TRBV5-1; D gene: NA; J gene: TRBJ1-1
CDR3 protein: ASSSGQSEAF; V gene: TRBV6-1; D gene: NA; J gene: TRBJ1-1
CDR3 protein: ASSTIYVGTGPSYGYT; V gene: TRBV28; D gene: TRBD1; J gene: TRBJ1-2
CDR3 protein: ASSLKQGAAEAF; V gene: TRBV12-3/TRBV12-4; D gene: TRBD1; J gene: TRBJ1-1
CDR3 protein: ASAERRGYEQY; V gene: TRBV6-5; D gene: NA; J gene: TRBJ2-7
CDR3 protein: ATIPRGDGYT; V gene: TRBV24-1; D gene: NA; J gene: TRBJ1-2
CDR3 protein: ASRNPRGTGVYEQY; V gene: TRBV5-1; D gene: TRBD1; J gene: TRBJ2-7
CDR3 protein: ASSLPRYNSPLH; V gene: TRBV12-3/TRBV12-4; D gene: NA; J gene: TRBJ1-6
CDR3 protein: ATSDSTGQGIYEQY; V gene: TRBV24-1; D gene: NA; J gene: TRBJ2-7
CDR3 protein: ASSPRLDPSYEQY; V gene: TRBV13; D gene: NA; J gene: TRBJ2-7
CDR3 protein: ATRRGETQY; V gene: TRBV27; D gene: NA; J gene: TRBJ2-5
CDR3 protein: ASRGTIRAPGELF; V gene: TRBV5-1; D gene: NA; J gene: TRBJ2-2
CDR3 protein: ASRMVSAYEQY; V gene: TRBV5-1; D gene: NA; J gene: TRBJ2-7
CDR3 protein: ASSETGTRVEYGQPQH; V gene: TRBV2; D gene: NA; J gene: TRBJ1-5
CDR3 protein: VPWGQPQH; V gene: TRBV27; D gene: NA; J gene: TRBJ1-5
CDR3 protein: ASSYSQLTYEQY; V gene: TRBV6-5; D gene: NA; J gene: TRBJ2-7
CDR3 protein: SALGQPSGANVLT; V gene: TRBV20-1; D gene: TRBD1; J gene: TRBJ2-6
CDR3 protein: ATRVHGSYEQF; V gene: TRBV6-1; D gene: NA; J gene: NA
CDR3 protein: ASSLLLLNTGELF; V gene: TRBV28; D gene: NA; J gene: TRBJ2-2
CDR3 protein: ASSLDRGPYGYT; V gene: TRBV18; D gene: TRBD1; J gene: TRBJ1-2
CDR3 protein: ASSYFRDYEQY; V gene: TRBV6-2/TRBV6-3; D gene: NA; J gene: TRBJ2-7
CDR3 protein: SACPSSYEQY; V gene: TRBV20-1; D gene: NA; J gene: TRBJ2-7
CDR3 protein: ASSLDGYQETQY; V gene: TRBV7-2; D gene: NA; J gene: TRBJ2-5
CDR3 protein: ASSVHAGTGGNTIY; V gene: TRBV9; D gene: TRBD1; J gene: TRBJ1-3
CDR3 protein: ASSSGTGGAETQY; V gene: TRBV27; D gene: TRBD1; J gene: TRBJ2-5
CDR3 protein: ASSVGSASYEQY; V gene: TRBV9; D gene: NA; J gene: TRBJ2-7
CDR3 protein: SVGTGNYGYT; V gene: TRBV29-1; D gene: TRBD1; J gene: TRBJ1-2
CDR3 protein: ASLPRDGWIQPQH; V gene: TRBV19; D gene: NA; J gene: TRBJ1-5
CDR3 protein: ASSQGDINQPQH; V gene: TRBV6-1; D gene: NA; J gene: TRBJ1-5
CDR3 protein: ASSVGTSTYEQY; V gene: TRBV6-1; D gene: TRBD2; J gene: TRBJ2-7
CDR3 protein: ASSPHRVNTEAF; V gene: TRBV7-8; D gene: NA; J gene: TRBJ1-1
CDR3 protein: ASSTNRGSPLH; V gene: TRBV19; D gene: NA; J gene: TRBJ1-6
CDR3 protein: ASSLLGRLNTEAF; V gene: TRBV12-3/TRBV12-4; D gene: NA; J gene: TRBJ1-1
CDR3 protein: ASSLVWGTDEQY; V gene: TRBV7-8; D gene: TRBD1; J gene: TRBJ2-7
CDR3 protein: ASSLLGGLGNTIY; V gene: TRBV28; D gene: NA; J gene: TRBJ1-3
CDR3 protein: SARDLGSGTYEQY; V gene: TRBV20-1; D gene: NA; J gene: TRBJ2-7
CDR3 protein: ASIRGSEAF; V gene: TRBV27; D gene: TRBD1; J gene: TRBJ1-1
CDR3 protein: ASRDRRSGANVLT; V gene: TRBV9; D gene: TRBD1; J gene: TRBJ2-6
CDR3 protein: ASSPTGLARETQY; V gene: TRBV2; D gene: TRBD1; J gene: TRBJ2-5
CDR3 protein: ASSLEQVDSGNTIY; V gene: TRBV5-1; D gene: NA; J gene: TRBJ1-3
CDR3 protein: ASSTSGGRSSYEQY; V gene: TRBV28; D gene: TRBD2; J gene: TRBJ2-7
CDR3 protein: ATSDLVHGYT; V gene: TRBV24-1; D gene: NA; J gene: TRBJ1-2
CDR3 protein: ASSLDRNEGRHRYGYT; V gene: TRBV11-2; D gene: NA; J gene: TRBJ1-2
CDR3 protein: ASSIQGVVSYEQY; V gene: TRBV7-8; D gene: NA; J gene: TRBJ2-7
CDR3 protein: ASRWEAETEAF; V gene: TRBV2; D gene: NA; J gene: TRBJ1-1
CDR3 protein: ASSRGEYTEAF; V gene: TRBV19; D gene: NA; J gene: TRBJ1-1
CDR3 protein: ASSQTSGRPRQTQY; V gene: TRBV7-2; D gene: TRBD2; J gene: TRBJ2-5
CDR3 protein: ASSLSDGYT; V gene: TRBV7-9; D gene: NA; J gene: TRBJ1-2